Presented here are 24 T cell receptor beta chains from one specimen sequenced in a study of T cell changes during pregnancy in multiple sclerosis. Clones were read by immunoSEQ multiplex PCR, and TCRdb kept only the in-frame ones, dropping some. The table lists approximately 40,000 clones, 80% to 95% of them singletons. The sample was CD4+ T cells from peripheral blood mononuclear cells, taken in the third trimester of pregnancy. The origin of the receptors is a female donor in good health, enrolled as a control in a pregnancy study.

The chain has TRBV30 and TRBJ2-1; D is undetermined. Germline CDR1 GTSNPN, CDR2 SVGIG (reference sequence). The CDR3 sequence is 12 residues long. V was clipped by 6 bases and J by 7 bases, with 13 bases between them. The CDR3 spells CACGPSLNEQFF. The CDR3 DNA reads TGTGCCTGTGGGCCGAGTCTTAATGAGCAGTTCTTC.

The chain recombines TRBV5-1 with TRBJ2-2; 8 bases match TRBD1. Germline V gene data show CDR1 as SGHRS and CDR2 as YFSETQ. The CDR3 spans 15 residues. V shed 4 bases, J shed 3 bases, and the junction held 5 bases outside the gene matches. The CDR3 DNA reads TGCGCCAGCAGCGTGGACAGGGTGGACACCGGGGAGCTGTTTTTT. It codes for CASSVDRVDTGELFF.

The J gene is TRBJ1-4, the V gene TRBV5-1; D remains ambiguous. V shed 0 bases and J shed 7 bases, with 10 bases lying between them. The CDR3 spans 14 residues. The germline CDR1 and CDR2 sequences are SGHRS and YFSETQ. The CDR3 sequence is CASSLDEVAEKLFF. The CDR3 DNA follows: TGCGCCAGCAGCTTGGATGAGGTGGCTGAAAAACTGTTTTTT.

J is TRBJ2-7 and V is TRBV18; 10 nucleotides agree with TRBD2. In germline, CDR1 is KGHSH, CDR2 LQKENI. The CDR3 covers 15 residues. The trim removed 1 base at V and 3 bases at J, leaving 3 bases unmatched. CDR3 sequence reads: CASSPRASGSYEQYF. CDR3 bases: TGTGCCAGCTCACCACGGGCTAGCGGGAGCTACGAGCAGTACTTC.

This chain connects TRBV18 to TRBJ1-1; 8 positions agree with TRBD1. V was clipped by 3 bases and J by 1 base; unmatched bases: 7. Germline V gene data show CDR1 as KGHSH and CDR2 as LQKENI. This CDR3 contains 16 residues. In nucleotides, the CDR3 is TGTGCCAGCTCACCCGCCGTTGGACAGGGGAACACTGAAGCTTTCTTT. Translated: CASSPAVGQGNTEAFF.

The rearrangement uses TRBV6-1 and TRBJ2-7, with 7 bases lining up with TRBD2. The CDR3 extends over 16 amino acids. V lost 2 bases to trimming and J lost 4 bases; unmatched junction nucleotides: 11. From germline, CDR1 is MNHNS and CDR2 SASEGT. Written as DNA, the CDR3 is TGTGCCAGCAGTGAAACGGTCTACCGGGGGGATTACGAGCAGTACTTC. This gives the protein CASSETVYRGDYEQYF.

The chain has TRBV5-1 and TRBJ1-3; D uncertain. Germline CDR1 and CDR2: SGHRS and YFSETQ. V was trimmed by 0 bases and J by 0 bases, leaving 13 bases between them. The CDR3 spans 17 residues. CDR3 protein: CASSLASGTSSGNTIYF. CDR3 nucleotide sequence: TGCGCCAGCAGCTTGGCCTCAGGCACTTCCTCTGGAAACACCATATATTTT.

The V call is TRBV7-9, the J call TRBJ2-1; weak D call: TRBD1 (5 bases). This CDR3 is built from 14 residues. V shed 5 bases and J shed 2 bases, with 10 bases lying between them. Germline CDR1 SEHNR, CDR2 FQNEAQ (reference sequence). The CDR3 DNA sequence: TGTGCCAGCAGCCAAGGGGTCCCCTACAATGAGCAGTTCTTC. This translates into CASSQGVPYNEQFF.

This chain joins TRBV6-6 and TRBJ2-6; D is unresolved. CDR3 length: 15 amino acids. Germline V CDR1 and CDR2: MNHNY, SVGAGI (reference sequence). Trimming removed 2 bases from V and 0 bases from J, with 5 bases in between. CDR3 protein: CASSYLDSGANVLTF. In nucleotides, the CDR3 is TGTGCCAGCAGTTACCTAGACTCTGGGGCCAACGTCCTGACTTTC.

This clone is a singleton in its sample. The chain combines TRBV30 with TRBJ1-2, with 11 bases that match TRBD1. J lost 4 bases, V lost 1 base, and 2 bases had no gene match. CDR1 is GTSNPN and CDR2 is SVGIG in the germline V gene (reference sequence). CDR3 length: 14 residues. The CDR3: CAWSAGTGGYGYTF. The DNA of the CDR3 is TGTGCCTGGAGTGCCGGGACAGGGGGCTATGGCTACACCTTC.

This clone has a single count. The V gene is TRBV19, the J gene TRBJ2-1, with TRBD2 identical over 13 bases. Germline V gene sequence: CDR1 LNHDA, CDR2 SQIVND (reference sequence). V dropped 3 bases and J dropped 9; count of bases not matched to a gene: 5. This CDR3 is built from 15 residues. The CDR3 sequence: CASSIRTSGSVEQFF. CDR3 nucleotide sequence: TGTGCCAGTAGTATCAGGACTAGCGGGAGTGTTGAGCAGTTCTTC.

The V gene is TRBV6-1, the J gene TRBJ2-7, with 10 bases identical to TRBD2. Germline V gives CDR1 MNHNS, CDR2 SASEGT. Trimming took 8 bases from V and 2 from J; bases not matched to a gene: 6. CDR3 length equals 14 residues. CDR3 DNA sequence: TGTGCCAGCTCTAGCGGGAGTATAACCTACGAGCAGTACTTC. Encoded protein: CASSSGSITYEQYF.

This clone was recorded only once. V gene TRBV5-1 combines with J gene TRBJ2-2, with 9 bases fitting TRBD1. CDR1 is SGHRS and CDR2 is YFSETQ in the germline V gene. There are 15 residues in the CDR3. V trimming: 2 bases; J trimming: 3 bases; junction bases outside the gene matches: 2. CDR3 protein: CASSFGDRDTGELFF. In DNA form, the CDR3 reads TGCGCCAGCAGCTTCGGGGACAGGGACACCGGGGAGCTGTTTTTT. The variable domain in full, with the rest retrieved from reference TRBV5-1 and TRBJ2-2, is KAGVTQTPRYLIKTRGQQVTLSCSPISGHRSVSWYQQTPGQGLQFLFEYFSETQRNKGNFPGRFSGRQFSNSRSEMNVSTLELGDSALYLCASSFGDRDTGELFFGEGSRLTVL.

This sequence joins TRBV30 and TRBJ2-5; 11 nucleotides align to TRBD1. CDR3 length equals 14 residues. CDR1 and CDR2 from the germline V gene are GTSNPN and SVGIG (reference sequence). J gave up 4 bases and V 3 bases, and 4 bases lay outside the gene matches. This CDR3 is CAWSRDRGRETQYF. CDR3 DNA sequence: TGTGCCTGGAGCCGGGACAGGGGGAGAGAGACCCAGTACTTC.

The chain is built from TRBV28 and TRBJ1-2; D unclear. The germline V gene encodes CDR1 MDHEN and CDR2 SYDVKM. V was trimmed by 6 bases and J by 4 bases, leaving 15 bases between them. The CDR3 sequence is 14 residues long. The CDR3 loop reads CASRGGLRFYGYTF. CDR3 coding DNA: TGTGCCAGCAGAGGAGGACTTCGATTCTATGGCTACACCTTC.

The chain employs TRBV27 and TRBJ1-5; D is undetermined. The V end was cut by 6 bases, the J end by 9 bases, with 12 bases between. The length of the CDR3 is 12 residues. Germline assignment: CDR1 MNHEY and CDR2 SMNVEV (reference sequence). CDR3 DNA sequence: TGTGCCAGCAGGGCTCGGGTCGGGCCCCAGCATTTT. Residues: CASRARVGPQHF.

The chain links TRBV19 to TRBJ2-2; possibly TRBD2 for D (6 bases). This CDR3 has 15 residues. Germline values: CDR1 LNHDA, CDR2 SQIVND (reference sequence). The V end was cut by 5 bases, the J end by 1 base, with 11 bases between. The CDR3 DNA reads TGTGCCAGTAGTTTGCTAGCGAGGAACACCGGGGAGCTGTTTTTT. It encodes CASSLLARNTGELFF.

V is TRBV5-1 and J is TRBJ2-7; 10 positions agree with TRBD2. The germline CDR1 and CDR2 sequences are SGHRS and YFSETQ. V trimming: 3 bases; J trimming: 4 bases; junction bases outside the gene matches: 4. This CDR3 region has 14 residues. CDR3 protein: CASSSGTSVYEQYF. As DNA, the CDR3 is TGCGCCAGCAGCTCTGGGACTAGCGTTTACGAGCAGTACTTC. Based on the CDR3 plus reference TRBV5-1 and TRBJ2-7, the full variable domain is KAGVTQTPRYLIKTRGQQVTLSCSPISGHRSVSWYQQTPGQGLQFLFEYFSETQRNKGNFPGRFSGRQFSNSRSEMNVSTLELGDSALYLCASSSGTSVYEQYFGPGTRLTVT.

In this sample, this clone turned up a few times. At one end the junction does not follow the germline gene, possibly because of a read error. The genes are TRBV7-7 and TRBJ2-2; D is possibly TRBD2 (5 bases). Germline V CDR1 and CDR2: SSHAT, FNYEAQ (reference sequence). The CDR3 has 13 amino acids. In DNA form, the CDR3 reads TGTGCTAGCAGCTCCCGGGGCACCGGGGAGCTGTTTTTT. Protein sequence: CASSSRGTGELFF.

CDR3 DNA: TGTGCCAGCAGTTTCACCTCAGGGGCTTACGAGCAGTACTTC. Translating gives CASSFTSGAYEQYF. V is TRBV28 and J is TRBJ2-7; D is possibly TRBD1 (6 bases). Trimming pared 3 bases from V and 4 bases from J, leaving 13 bases between. Per the germline V gene, CDR1 is MDHEN and CDR2 is SYDVKM. The length of the CDR3 is 14 residues.

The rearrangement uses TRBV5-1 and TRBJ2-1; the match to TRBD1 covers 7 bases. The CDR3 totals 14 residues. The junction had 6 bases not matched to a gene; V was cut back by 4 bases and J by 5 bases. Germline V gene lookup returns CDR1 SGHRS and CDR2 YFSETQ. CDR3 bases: TGCGCCAGCAGCCCCCTGGGACAGCACAATGAGCAGTTCTTC. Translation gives CASSPLGQHNEQFF.

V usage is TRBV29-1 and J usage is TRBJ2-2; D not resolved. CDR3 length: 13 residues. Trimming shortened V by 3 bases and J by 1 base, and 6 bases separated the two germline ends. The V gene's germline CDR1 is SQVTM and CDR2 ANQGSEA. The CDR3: CSVDPKNTGELFF. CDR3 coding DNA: TGCAGCGTTGACCCCAAGAACACCGGGGAGCTGTTTTTT.

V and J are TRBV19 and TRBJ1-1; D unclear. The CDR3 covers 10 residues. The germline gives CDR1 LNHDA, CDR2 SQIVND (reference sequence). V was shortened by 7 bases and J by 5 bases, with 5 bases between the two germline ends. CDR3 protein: CASIGTEAFF. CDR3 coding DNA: TGTGCCAGTATCGGGACTGAAGCTTTCTTT.

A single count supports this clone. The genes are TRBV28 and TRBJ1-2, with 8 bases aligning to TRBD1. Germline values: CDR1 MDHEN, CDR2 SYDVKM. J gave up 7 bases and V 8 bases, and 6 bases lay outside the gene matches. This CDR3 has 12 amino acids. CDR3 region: CASSDRDAGYTF. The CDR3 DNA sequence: TGTGCCAGCTCGGACAGGGATGCTGGCTACACCTTC.